The rows below give T cell receptor beta chains drawn from one sample of a study of T-cell memory formation after mild COVID-19. TCRdb re-called the 5' RACE reads with MiXCR, one entry per CDR3 protein. The sample consists of some 150,000 distinct CDR3 sequences, roughly 24% of them appearing once. Sequencing input: PBMCs or a T cell subset sorted from them (not recorded which). The receptors derive from an adult woman who had mild COVID-19 (a few samples of this study predate the infection). Cell type and time point are not known. CDR3s include the opening cysteine and the closing phenylalanine or tryptophan. Fields, in order: D gene, clone size, V gene, J gene, CDR3 DNA, CDR3 protein. A D gene is named only where the DNA matches it firmly. A clone size is listed for some rows: how often the clone was seen (once, few, many), or a class if it is expanded.

TRBD1	few	TRBV4-1	TRBJ2-7	TGTGCCAGCAGCCGGACAGGGAGTTACGAGCAGTACTTC	CASSRTGSYEQYF
.	few	TRBV4-3	TRBJ2-6	TGCGCCAGCAGCACCCAATCCGGGTTGGGCTCTGGGGCCAACGTCCTGACTTTC	CASSTQSGLGSGANVLTF
TRBD2	.	TRBV5-1	TRBJ2-7	TGCGCCAGCAGCTTCAGACTAGCGGAATCCTACGAGCAGTACTTC	CASSFRLAESYEQYF
.	.	TRBV13	TRBJ1-1	TGTGACAGCAGCCACACGAGGACTGAAGCTTTCTTT	CDSSHTRTEAFF
.	.	TRBV12-3/TRBV12-4	TRBJ2-5	TGTGCCAGCACCCAGGCCGGGTCGGGGGAGACCCAGTACTTC	CASTQAGSGETQYF
.	few	TRBV7-9	TRBJ2-5	TGTGCCAGCAGCGAGAGTCCAGACTGGGCAGAGACCCAGTACTTC	CASSESPDWAETQYF
.	many	TRBV28	TRBJ2-3	TGTGCCAGCAGTCCGCCAAGCACAGATACGCAGTATTTT	CASSPPSTDTQYF
.	.	TRBV7-8	TRBJ1-6	TGTGCCAGCAGCTTAGGCTGGGGGTCACCCCTCCACTTT	CASSLGWGSPLHF
.	once	TRBV28	TRBJ2-7	TGTGCCAGCAGTCCAGGGACCGGTGATGACTACGAGCAGTACTTC	CASSPGTGDDYEQYF
.	few	TRBV6-4	TRBJ2-2	TGTGCCAGCAGCCCTGGACAGTCTGGACCCGGGGAGCTGTTTTTT	CASSPGQSGPGELFF
.	few	TRBV12-3/TRBV12-4	TRBJ2-7	TGTGCCAGCAGTCAGGGAGAGGGCTCCTACGAGCAGTACTTC	CASSQGEGSYEQYF
.	.	TRBV7-9	TRBJ2-5	TGTGCCAGCAGACCCGGGACCGAGGGTACGGCCCAGTACTTC	CASRPGTEGTAQYF
.	few	TRBV5-1	TRBJ2-3	TGCGCCAGCAGCCATCCACAGGGAGGGGCAGATACGCAGTATTTT	CASSHPQGGADTQYF
TRBD2	.	TRBV14	TRBJ2-7	TGTGCCAGCAGCCCGGAGCTTTGGACTAGCGGAGGGGTCTACGAGCAGTACTTC	CASSPELWTSGGVYEQYF
.	.	TRBV14	TRBJ2-2	TGTGCCAGCAGCCTAGCGAGCAACACCGGGGAGCTGTTTTTT	CASSLASNTGELFF
.	.	TRBV12-3/TRBV12-4	TRBJ2-5	TGTGCCAGCAGTCCGCCGGGGCGCCCAGGTACCCAGTACTTC	CASSPPGRPGTQYF
.	.	TRBV7-9	TRBJ1-2	TGTGCCAGCAGCTTATGGCCGCTGGGGGATGAGAACTATGGCTACACCTTC	CASSLWPLGDENYGYTF
.	.	TRBV9	TRBJ1-1	TGTGCCAGCAGCGACCCCGAGCGGAACACTGAAGCTTTCTTT	CASSDPERNTEAFF
.	few	TRBV9	TRBJ2-1	TGTGCCAGCAGCGTAGAATACAATGAGCAGTTCTTC	CASSVEYNEQFF
TRBD1	few	TRBV3-1	TRBJ1-1	TGTGCCAGCACCCCCGGGACAGGGGTTTTTCTCTTCTTT	CASTPGTGVFLFF
TRBD1	.	TRBV20-1	TRBJ2-7	TGCAGTGCCCGCGGGGACAGGGAGGCCTACGAGCAGTACTTC	CSARGDREAYEQYF
.	few	TRBV6-5	TRBJ2-7	TGTGCCAGCAGTTACTACGGCCGGCCCTACGAGCAGTACTTC	CASSYYGRPYEQYF
TRBD2	.	TRBV2	TRBJ2-5	TGTGCCAGCAGTGACCCATTAGCGGGAGGGGTGGAGACCCAGTACTTC	CASSDPLAGGVETQYF
.	few	TRBV15	TRBJ2-3	TGTGCCACCAGTCAGAGGACCGGGTTAGATACGCAGTATTTT	CATSQRTGLDTQYF
.	few	TRBV30	TRBJ2-7	TGTGCCTGGGGAGCTACCTCCTACGAGCAGTACTTC	CAWGATSYEQYF
.	few	TRBV7-9	TRBJ2-7	TGTGCCAGCAGCTTTGAGTCCTACGAGCAGTACTTC	CASSFESYEQYF
TRBD2	few	TRBV11-2	TRBJ2-1	TGTGCCAGCAGCTCACATAGCGGGGGGGGAAATGAGCAGTTCTTC	CASSSHSGGGNEQFF
.	.	TRBV27	TRBJ1-1	TGTGCCAGCAGTCCCTTCGCTAACACTGAAGCTTTCTTT	CASSPFANTEAFF
.	.	TRBV12-3/TRBV12-4	TRBJ2-2	TGTGCCAGCAGCCAAGTCGGGAACACCGGGGAGCTGTTTTTT	CASSQVGNTGELFF
.	few	TRBV5-8	TRBJ2-1	TGTGCCAGCAGCTTGACCGGGACCGCCTACAATGAGCAGTTCTTC	CASSLTGTAYNEQFF
.	few	TRBV4-1	TRBJ2-5	TGCGCCAGCAGCCAAGGTCCGGTCGGAGGGGCGACCCAGTACTTC	CASSQGPVGGATQYF
.	.	TRBV6-2/TRBV6-3	TRBJ2-7	TGTGCCAGCAGTTACTTCACCTACGAGCAGTACTTC	CASSYFTYEQYF
TRBD1	.	TRBV27	TRBJ1-2	TGTGCCAGCAGTCCCGGGACAGGGAAGGACTATGGCTACACCTTC	CASSPGTGKDYGYTF
TRBD1	.	TRBV5-1	TRBJ2-7	TGCGCCAGCAGCTCAGGGGACAGGACCTACGAGCAGTACTTC	CASSSGDRTYEQYF
.	.	TRBV12-3/TRBV12-4	TRBJ2-1	TGTGCCAGCAGAGATGATTATGACAATGAGCAGTTCTTC	CASRDDYDNEQFF